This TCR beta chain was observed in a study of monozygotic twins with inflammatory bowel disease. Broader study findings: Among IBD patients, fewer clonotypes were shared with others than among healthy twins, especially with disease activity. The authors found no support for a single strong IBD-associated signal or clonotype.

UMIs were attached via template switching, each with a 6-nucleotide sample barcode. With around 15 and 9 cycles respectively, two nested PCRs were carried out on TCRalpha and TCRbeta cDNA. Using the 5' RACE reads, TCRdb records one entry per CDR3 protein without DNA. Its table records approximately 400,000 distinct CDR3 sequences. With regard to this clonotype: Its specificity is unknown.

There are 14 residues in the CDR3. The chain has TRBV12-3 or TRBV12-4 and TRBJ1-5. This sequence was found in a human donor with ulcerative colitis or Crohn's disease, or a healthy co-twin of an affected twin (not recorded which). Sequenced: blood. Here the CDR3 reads CASSLLGRDQPQHF.